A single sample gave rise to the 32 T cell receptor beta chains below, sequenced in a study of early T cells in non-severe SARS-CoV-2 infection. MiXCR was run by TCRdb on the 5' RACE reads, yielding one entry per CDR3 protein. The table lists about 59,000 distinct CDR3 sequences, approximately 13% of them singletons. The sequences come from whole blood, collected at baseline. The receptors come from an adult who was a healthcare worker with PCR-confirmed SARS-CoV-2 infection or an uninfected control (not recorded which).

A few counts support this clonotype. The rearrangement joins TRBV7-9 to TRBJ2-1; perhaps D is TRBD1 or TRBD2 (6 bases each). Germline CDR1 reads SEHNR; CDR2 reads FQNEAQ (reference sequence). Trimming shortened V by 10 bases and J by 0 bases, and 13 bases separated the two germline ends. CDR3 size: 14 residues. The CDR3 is CATQGRGSYNEQFF. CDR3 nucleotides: TGTGCCACCCAGGGGCGGGGCTCCTACAATGAGCAGTTCTTC.

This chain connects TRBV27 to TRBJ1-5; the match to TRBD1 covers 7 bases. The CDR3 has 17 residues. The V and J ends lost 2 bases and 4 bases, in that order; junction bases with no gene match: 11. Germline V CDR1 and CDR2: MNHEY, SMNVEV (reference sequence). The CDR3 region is CASSLTQGSPGNQPQHF. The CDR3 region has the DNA TGTGCCAGCAGTTTAACACAGGGGAGTCCAGGAAATCAGCCCCAGCATTTT.

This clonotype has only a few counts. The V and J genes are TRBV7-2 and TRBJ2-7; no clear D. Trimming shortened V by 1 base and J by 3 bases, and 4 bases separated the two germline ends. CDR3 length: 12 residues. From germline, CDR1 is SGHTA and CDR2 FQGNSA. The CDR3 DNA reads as TGTGCCAGCAGCTTAGTAAGCTACGAGCAGTACTTC. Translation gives CASSLVSYEQYF.

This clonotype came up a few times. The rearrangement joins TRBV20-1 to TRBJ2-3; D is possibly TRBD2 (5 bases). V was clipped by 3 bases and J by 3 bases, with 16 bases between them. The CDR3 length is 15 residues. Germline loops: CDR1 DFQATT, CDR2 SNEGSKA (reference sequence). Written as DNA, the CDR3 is TGCAGTGCTAGCGTTCCCACGCGGAGGACAGATACGCAGTATTTT. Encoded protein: CSASVPTRRTDTQYF.

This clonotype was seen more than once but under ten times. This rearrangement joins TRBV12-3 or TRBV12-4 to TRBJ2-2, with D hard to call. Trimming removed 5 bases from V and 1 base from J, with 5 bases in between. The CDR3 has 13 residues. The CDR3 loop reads CASSHMNTGELFF. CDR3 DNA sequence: TGTGCCAGCAGTCATATGAACACCGGGGAGCTGTTTTTT.

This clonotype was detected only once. CDR3 bases: TGTGCCACCCAGCAGGGGTCCTCTAACTATGGCTACACCTTC. Its protein product is CATQQGSSNYGYTF. V gene TRBV5-4 combines with J gene TRBJ1-2; D may be TRBD1 (6 bases). The CDR3 extends over 14 amino acids. Between the trimmed V and J ends, which lost 9 bases and 0 bases, there was a span of 15 bases. Looked up from germline, CDR1 is SGHNT and CDR2 is YYREEE (reference sequence).

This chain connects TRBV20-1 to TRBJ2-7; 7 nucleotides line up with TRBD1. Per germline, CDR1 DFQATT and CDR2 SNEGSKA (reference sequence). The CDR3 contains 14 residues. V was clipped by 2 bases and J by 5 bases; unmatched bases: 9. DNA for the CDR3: TGCAGTGCTAGATATGCGGACAGGACCCACGAGCAGTACTTC. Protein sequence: CSARYADRTHEQYF.

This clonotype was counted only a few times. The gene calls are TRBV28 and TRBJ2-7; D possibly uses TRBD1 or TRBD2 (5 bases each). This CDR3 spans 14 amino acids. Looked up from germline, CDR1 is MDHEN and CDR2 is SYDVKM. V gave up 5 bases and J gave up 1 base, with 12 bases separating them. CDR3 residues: CASSPWDVSYEQYF. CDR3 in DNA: TGTGCCAGCAGTCCGTGGGACGTGTCCTACGAGCAGTACTTC.

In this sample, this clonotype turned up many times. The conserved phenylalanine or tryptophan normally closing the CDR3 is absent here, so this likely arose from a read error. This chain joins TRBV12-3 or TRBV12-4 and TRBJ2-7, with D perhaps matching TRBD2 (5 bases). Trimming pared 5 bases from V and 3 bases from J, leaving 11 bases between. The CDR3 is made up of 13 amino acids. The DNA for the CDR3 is TGTGCCAGCAGTGGGCAGCGGCACTACGAGCAGTACCTC. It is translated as CASSGQRHYEQYL.

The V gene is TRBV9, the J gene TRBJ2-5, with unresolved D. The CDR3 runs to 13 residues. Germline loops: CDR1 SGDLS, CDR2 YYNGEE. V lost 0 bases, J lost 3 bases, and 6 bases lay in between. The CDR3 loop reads CASSVASEETQYF. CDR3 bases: TGTGCCAGCAGCGTAGCATCGGAAGAGACCCAGTACTTC.

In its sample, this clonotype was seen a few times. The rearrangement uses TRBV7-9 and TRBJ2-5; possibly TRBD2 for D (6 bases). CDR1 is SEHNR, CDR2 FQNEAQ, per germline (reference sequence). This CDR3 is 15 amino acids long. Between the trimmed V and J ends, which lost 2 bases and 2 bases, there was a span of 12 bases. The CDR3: CASSLIGTSQETQYF. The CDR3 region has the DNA TGTGCCAGCAGCTTAATAGGGACTTCTCAAGAGACCCAGTACTTC.

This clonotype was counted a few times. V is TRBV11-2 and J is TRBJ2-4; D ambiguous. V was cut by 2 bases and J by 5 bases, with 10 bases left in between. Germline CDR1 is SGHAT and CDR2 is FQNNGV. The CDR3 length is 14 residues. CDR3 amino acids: CASSLLFHENIQYF. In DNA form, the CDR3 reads TGTGCCAGCAGCTTATTATTCCATGAAAACATTCAGTACTTC.

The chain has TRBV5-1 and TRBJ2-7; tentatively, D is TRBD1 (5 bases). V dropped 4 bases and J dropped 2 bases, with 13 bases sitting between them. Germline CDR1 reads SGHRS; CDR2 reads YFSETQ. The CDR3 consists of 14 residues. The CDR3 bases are TGCGCCAGCAGCCCCCCGGACAAGACCTACGAGCAGTACTTC. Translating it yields CASSPPDKTYEQYF.

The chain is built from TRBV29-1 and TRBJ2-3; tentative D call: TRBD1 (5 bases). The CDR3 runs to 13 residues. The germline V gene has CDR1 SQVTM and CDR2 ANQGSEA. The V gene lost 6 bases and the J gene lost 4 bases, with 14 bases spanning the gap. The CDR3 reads CSVSHRIADTQYF. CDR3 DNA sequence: TGCAGCGTCTCCCACAGGATCGCAGATACGCAGTATTTT.

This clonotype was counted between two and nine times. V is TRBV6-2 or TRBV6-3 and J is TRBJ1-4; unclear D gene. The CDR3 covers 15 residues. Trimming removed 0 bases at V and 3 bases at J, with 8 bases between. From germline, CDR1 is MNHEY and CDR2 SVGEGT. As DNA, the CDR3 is TGTGCCAGCAGTTACTCGAAGAAGGCTAATGAAAAACTGTTTTTT. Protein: CASSYSKKANEKLFF.

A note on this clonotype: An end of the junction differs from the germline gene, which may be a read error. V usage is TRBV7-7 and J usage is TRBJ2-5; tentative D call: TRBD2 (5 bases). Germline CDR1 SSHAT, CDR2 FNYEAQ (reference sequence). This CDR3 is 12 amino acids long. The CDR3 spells CASSLAGGTQYF. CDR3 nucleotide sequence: TGTGCTAGCAGCTTAGCAGGAGGGACCCAGTACTTC.

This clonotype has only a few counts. In DNA, the CDR3 is TGTGCCAGCGCTTTAGCGGGAGGGTCTGAGACCCAGTACTTC. The encoded protein is CASALAGGSETQYF. The genes are TRBV6-2 or TRBV6-3 and TRBJ2-5; TRBD2 agrees at 11 bases. The CDR3 contains 14 residues. Trimming took 8 bases from V and 5 from J; bases not matched to a gene: 7. Germline CDR1 MNHEY, CDR2 SVGEGT.

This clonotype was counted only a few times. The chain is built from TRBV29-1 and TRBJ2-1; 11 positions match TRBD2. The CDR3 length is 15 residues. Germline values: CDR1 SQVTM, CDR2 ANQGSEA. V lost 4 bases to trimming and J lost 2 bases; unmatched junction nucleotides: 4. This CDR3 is CSVAGTSGTYNEQFF. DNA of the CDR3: TGCAGCGTTGCGGGGACTAGCGGAACCTACAATGAGCAGTTCTTC.

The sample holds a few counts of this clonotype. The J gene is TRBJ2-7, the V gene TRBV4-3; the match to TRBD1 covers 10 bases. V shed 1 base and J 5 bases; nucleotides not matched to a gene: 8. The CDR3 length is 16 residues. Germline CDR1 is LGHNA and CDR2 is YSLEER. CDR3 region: CASSQARETGGDEQYF. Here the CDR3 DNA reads TGCGCCAGCAGCCAAGCTCGTGAGACAGGGGGCGACGAGCAGTACTTC.

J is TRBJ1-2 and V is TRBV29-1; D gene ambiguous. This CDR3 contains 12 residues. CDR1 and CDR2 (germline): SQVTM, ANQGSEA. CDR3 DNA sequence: TGCAGTCTTTTTGTGGTAAACTATGGCTACACCTTC. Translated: CSLFVVNYGYTF.

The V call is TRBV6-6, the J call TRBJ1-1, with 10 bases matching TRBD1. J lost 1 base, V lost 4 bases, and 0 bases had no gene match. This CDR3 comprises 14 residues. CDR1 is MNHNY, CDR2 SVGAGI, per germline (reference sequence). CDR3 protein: CASSWTGGNTEAFF. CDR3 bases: TGTGCCAGCAGTTGGACAGGGGGGAACACTGAAGCTTTCTTT.

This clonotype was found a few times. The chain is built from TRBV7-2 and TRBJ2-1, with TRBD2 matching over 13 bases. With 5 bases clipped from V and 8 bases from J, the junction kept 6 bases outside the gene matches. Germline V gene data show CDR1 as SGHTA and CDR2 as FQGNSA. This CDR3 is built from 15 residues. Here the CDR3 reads CASSQLAGGAYEQFF. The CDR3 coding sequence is TGTGCCAGCAGCCAACTAGCGGGAGGGGCATATGAGCAGTTCTTC.

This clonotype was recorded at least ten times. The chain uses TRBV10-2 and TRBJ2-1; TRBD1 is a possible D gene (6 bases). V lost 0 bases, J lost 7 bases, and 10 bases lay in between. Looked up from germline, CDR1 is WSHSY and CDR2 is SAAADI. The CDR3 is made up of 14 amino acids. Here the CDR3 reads CASSESKGVNEQFF. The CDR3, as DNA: TGCGCCAGCAGTGAGTCGAAGGGGGTAAATGAGCAGTTCTTC.

DNA for the CDR3: TGTGCCAGCAGTTACTCTCGAGACACCGGGGAGCTGTTTTTT. This codes for CASSYSRDTGELFF. The chain carries TRBV6-2 or TRBV6-3 and TRBJ2-2; the D is unclear. Germline V gives CDR1 MNHEY, CDR2 SVGEGT. V lost 0 bases and J lost 3, with 5 bases in between. The CDR3 consists of 14 residues.

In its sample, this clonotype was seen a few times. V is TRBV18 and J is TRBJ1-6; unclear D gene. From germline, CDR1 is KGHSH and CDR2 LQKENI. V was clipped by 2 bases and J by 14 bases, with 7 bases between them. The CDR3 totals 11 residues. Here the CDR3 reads CASSPSDTLHF. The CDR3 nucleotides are TGTGCCAGCTCACCATCAGATACCCTCCACTTT.

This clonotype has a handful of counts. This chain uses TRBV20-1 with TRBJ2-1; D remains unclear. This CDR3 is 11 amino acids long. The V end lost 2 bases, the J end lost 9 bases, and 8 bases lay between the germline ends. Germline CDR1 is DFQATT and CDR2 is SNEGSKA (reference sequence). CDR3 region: CSARFGSEQFF. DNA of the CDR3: TGCAGTGCTAGATTCGGGTCTGAGCAGTTCTTC.

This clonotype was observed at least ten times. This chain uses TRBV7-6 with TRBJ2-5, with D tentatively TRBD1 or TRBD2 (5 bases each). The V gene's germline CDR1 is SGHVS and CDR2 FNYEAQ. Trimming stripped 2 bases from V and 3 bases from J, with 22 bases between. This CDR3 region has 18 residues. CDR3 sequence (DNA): TGTGCCAGCAGCTTAAGGGACCCACACGTGTCCTCAAAAGAGACCCAGTACTTC. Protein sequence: CASSLRDPHVSSKETQYF.

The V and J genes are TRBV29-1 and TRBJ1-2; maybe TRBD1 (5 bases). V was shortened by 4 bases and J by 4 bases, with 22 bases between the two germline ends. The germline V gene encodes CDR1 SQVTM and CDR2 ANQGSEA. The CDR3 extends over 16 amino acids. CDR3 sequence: CSVVPLVGAQSYGYTF. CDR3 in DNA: TGCAGCGTTGTACCCCTTGTAGGGGCCCAGTCCTATGGCTACACCTTC.

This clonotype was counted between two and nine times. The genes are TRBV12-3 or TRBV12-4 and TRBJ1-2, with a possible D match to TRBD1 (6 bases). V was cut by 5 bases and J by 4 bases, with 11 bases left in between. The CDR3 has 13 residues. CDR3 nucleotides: TGTGCCAGCAGTCCGGACAGAATCTATGGCTACACCTTC. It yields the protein CASSPDRIYGYTF.

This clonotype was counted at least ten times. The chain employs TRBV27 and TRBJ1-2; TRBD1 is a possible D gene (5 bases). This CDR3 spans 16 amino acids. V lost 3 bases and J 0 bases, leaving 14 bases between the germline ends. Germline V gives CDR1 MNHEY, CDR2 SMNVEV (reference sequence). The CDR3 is CASSFTVGGSNYGYTF. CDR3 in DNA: TGTGCCAGCAGTTTCACGGTCGGGGGATCTAACTATGGCTACACCTTC.

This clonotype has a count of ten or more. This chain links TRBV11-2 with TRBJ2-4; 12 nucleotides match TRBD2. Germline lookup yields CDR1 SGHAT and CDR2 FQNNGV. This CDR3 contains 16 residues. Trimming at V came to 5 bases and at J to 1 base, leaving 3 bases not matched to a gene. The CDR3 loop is CASSRGTSGAKNIQYF. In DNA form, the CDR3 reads TGTGCCAGCAGCAGGGGGACTAGCGGGGCCAAAAACATTCAGTACTTC.

Here the CDR3 reads CASSSTGTVFCLQNFYEQYF. As DNA, the CDR3 is TGTGCCAGCAGCAGCACGGGGACAGTTTTTTGTTTACAAAACTTCTACGAGCAGTACTTC. The chain has TRBV21-1 and TRBJ2-7; the tabulated D call, TRBD1, remains unverified against the DNA. TRBV21-1 is annotated as a pseudogene. CDR3 length equals 20 residues.